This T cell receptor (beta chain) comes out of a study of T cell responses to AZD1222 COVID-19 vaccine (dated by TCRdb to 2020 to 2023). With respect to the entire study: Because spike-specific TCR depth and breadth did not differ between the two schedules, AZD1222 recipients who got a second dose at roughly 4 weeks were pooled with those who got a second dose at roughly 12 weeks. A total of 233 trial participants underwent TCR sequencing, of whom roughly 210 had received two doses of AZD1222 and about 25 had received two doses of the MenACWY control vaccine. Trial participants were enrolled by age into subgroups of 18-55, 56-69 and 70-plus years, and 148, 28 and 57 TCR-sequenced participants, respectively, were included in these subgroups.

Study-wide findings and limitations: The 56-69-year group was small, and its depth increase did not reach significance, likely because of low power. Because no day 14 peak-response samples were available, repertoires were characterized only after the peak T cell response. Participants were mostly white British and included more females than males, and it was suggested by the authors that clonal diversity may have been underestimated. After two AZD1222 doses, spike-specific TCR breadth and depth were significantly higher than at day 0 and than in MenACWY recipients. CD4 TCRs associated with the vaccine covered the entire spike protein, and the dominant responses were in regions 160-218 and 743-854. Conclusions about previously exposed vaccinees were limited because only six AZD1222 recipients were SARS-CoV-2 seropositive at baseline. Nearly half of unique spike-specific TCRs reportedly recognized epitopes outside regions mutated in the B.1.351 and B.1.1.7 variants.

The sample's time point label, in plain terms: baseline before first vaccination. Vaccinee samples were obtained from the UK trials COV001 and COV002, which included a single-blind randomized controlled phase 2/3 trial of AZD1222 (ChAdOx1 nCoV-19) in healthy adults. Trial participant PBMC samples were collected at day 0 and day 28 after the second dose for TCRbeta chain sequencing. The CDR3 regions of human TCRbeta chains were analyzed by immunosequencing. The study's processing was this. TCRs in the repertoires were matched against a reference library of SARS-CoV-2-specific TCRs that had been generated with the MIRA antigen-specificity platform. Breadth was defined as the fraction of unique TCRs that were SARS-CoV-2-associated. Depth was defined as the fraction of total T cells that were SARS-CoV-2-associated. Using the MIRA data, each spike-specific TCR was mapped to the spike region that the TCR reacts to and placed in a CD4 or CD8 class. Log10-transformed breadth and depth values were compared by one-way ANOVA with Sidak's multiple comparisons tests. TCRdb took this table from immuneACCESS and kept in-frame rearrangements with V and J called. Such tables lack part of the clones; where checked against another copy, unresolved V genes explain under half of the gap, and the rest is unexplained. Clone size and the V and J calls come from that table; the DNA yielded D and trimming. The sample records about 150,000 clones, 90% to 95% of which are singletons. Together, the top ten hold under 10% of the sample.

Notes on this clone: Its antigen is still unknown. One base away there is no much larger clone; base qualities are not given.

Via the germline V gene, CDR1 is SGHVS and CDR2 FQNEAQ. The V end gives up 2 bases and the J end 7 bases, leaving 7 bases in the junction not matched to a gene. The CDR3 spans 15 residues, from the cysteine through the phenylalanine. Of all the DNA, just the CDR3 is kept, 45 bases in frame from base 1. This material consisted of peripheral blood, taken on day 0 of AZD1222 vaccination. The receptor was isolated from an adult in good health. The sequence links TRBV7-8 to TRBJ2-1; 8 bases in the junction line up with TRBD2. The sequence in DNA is TGTGCCAGCAGCTTACAACGGACTAGCCGTAATGAGCAGTTCTTC. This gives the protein CASSLQRTSRNEQFF.